The following is a T cell receptor (beta chain) sequence with its context. Its cognate antigen is unknown. Per germline, CDR1 MGHRA and CDR2 YSYEKL. The length of the CDR3 is 15 residues. Trimming cost V 1 base and J 7 bases, with 16 bases left between them. Primers included in the PCR were 60 Vbeta and 13 Jbeta primers. The assay was immunoSEQ multiplex PCR, and TCRdb's table has in-frame clones only and misses some. The sample holds tens of thousands of clones. The record originates from a study of cytomegalovirus exposure and HLA in healthy donors. Broader study findings: Among TCR beta chains of equal frequency, HLA-associated ones were more clonally expanded in a later analysis. Published work reported that the classifier diagnosed cytomegalovirus status with high specificity and sensitivity.

Material for sequencing was PBMCs. The source of this sequence is a man in his 60s in good health and CMV-seropositive. J is TRBJ1-2 and V is TRBV4-1; D perhaps matches TRBD1 (6 bases). CDR3 DNA: TGCGCCAGCAGCCAAGGTGGAGGGGGGGACTTTGGCTACACCTTC. Its translation is CASSQGGGGDFGYTF.